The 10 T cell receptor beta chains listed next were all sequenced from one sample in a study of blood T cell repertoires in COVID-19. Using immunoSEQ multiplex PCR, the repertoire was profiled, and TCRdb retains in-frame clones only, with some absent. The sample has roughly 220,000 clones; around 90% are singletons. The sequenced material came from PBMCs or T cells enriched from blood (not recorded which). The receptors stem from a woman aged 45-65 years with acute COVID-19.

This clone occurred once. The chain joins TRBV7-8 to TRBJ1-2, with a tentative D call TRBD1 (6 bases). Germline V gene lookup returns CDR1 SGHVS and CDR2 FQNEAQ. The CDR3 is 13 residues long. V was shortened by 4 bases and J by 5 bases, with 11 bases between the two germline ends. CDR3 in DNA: TGTGCCAGCAGCTCTACAGGGTTGTATGGCTACACCTTC. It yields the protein CASSSTGLYGYTF.

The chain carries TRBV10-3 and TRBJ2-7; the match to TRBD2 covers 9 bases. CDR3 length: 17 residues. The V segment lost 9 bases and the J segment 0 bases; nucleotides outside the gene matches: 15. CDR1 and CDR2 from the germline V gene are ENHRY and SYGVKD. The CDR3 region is CAIGGGLASQFSYEQYF. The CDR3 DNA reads TGTGCCATAGGGGGCGGACTAGCGTCGCAGTTCTCCTACGAGCAGTACTTC.

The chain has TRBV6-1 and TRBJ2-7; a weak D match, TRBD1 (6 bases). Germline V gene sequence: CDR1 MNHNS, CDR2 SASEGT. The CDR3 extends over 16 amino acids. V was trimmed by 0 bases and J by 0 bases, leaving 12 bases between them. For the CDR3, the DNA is TGTGCCAGCAGTGAAGCCTGGCAGGGGACCTCCTACGAGCAGTACTTC. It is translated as CASSEAWQGTSYEQYF.

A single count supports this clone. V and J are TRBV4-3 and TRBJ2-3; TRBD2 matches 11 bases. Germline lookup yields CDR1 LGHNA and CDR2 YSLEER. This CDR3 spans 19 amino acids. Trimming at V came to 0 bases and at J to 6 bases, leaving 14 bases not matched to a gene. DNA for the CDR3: TGCGCCAGCAGCCAAGATGACTCCCAACTAGCGGGAGTAAGGGATACGCAGTATTTT. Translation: CASSQDDSQLAGVRDTQYF.

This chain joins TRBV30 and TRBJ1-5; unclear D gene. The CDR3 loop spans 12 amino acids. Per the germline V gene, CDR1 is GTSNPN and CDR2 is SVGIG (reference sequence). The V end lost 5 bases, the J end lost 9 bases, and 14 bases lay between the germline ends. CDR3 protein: CAWGSGSRPQHF. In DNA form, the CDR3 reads TGTGCCTGGGGCTCGGGGTCCCGGCCCCAGCATTTT.

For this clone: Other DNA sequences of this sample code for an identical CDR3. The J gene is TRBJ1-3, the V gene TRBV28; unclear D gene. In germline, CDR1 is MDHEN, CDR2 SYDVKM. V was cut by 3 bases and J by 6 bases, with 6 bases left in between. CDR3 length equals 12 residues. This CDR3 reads CASSFSVNTIYF. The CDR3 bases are TGTGCCAGCAGTTTTAGTGTAAACACCATATATTTT. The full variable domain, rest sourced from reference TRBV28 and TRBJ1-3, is DVKVTQSSRYLVKRTGEKVFLECVQDMDHENMFWYRQDPGLGLRLIYFSYDVKMKEKGDIPEGYSVSREKKERFSLILESASTNQTSMYLCASSFSVNTIYFGEGSWLTVV.

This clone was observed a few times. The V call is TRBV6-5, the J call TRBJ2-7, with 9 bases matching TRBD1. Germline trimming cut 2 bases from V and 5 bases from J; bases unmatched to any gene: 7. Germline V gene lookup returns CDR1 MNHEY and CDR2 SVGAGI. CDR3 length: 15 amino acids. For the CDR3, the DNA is TGTGCCAGCAGTTACCCGGGACAGGGCCCCCACGAGCAGTACTTC. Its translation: CASSYPGQGPHEQYF.

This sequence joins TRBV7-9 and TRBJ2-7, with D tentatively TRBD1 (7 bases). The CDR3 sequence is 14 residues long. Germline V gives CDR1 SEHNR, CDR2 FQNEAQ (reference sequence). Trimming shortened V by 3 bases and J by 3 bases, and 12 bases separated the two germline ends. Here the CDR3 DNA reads TGTGCCAGCAGCTTGACAGGGACTGTCTACGAGCAGTACTTC. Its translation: CASSLTGTVYEQYF.

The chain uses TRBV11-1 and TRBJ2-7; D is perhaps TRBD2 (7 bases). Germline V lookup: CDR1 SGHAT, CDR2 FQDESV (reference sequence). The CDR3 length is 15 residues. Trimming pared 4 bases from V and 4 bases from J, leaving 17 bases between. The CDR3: CASSSTGRARYEQYF. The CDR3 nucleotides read TGTGCCAGCAGCTCAACAGGGAGGGCAAGATACGAGCAGTACTTC.

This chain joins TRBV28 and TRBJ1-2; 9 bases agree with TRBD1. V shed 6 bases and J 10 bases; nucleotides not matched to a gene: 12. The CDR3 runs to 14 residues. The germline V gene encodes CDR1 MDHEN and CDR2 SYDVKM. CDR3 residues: CASSLGTGMLNYTF. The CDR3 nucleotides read TGTGCCAGCAGCCTTGGGACAGGGATGTTGAACTACACCTTC.